The 10 T cell receptor beta chains below all came from one sample that was sequenced in a study of CD8 T cells in ankylosing spondylitis. MiXCR was run by TCRdb on the 5' RACE reads, yielding one entry per CDR3 protein. The sample holds approximately 250,000 distinct CDR3 sequences, approximately 30% seen once. The sample comprised blood, either unsorted or a sorted T cell fraction (not recorded which). These receptors came from a male donor with ankylosing spondylitis or in good health (not recorded which).

The chain links TRBV20-1 to TRBJ2-7, with TRBD1 matching over 8 bases. In germline, CDR1 is DFQATT, CDR2 SNEGSKA (reference sequence). The CDR3 is 12 amino acids. The V and J ends lost 7 bases and 5 bases, in that order; junction bases with no gene match: 7. CDR3 sequence (DNA): TGCAGTGTGGAGGACAGGGACCACGAGCAGTACTTC. This codes for CSVEDRDHEQYF.

The chain employs TRBV12-3 or TRBV12-4 and TRBJ2-5; D remains unclear. The CDR3 extends over 13 amino acids. V gave up 4 bases and J gave up 7 bases, with 13 bases separating them. The DNA for the CDR3 is TGTGCCAGCAGTTCGACCAACCCCGGGACCCAGTACTTC. This sequence encodes CASSSTNPGTQYF.

Only a few counts were recorded for this clonotype. The CDR3 DNA reads TGCAGTGCCAAGGGGCTACCTTCAAGCTCCTACAATGAGCAGTTCTTC. Translating it yields CSAKGLPSSSYNEQFF. The V gene is TRBV20-1, the J gene TRBJ2-1; perhaps TRBD1 as D (5 bases). V lost 6 bases to trimming and J lost 0 bases, with 18 bases between them. Per germline, CDR1 DFQATT and CDR2 SNEGSKA (reference sequence). The CDR3 has 16 amino acids.

This clonotype has a single count. This rearrangement joins TRBV2 to TRBJ1-1, with D perhaps TRBD1 (6 bases). The CDR3 is 12 amino acids. The V end was cut by 6 bases, the J end by 8 bases, with 13 bases between. Germline V CDR1 and CDR2: SNHLY, FYNNEI. The CDR3 protein is CASRGADPEAFF. CDR3 nucleotides: TGTGCCAGCAGGGGGGCGGACCCAGAAGCTTTCTTT.

This clonotype was seen only a few times. The chain is built from TRBV6-1 and TRBJ1-1; possible D gene TRBD1, 6 bases. The V end lost 4 bases, the J end lost 4 bases, and 13 bases lay between the germline ends. Germline assignment: CDR1 MNHNS and CDR2 SASEGT. This CDR3 has 14 residues. The CDR3 is CASSVQGRGTEAFF. The DNA of the CDR3 is TGTGCCAGCAGTGTTCAGGGGAGGGGCACTGAAGCTTTCTTT.

This clonotype was picked up one time. The chain couples TRBV3-1 to TRBJ2-5, with TRBD2 identical over 15 bases. This CDR3 is built from 17 residues. Germline V gives CDR1 LGHDT, CDR2 YNNKEL (reference sequence). Trimming cost V 8 bases and J 4 bases; bases outside gene matches: 11. Here the CDR3 reads CASSLPGLAGGGETQYF. The CDR3 nucleotides are TGTGCCAGCTCCCTCCCAGGACTAGCGGGGGGGGGAGAGACCCAGTACTTC.

The gene calls are TRBV24-1 and TRBJ2-5; 8 nucleotides line up with TRBD1. Germline assignment: CDR1 KGHDR and CDR2 SFDVKD. The CDR3 has 15 residues. The V and J ends lost 3 bases and 5 bases, in that order; junction bases with no gene match: 7. The CDR3: CATSDLGQGYETQYF. CDR3 sequence (DNA): TGTGCCACCAGTGATCTCGGACAGGGCTACGAGACCCAGTACTTC.

This clonotype was recorded a few times. This sequence joins TRBV7-2 and TRBJ2-5; D is tentatively TRBD1 or TRBD2 (6 bases each). This CDR3 spans 15 amino acids. Germline values: CDR1 SGHTA, CDR2 FQGNSA. V lost 5 bases, J lost 5 bases, and 18 bases lay in between. In DNA form, the CDR3 reads TGTGCCAGCAGCAAAGGTGGAGGGGGTAGGGAGACCCAGTACTTC. It encodes CASSKGGGGRETQYF.

The chain uses TRBV11-2 and TRBJ1-2; D is unresolved. The CDR3 totals 13 residues. Germline V gene data show CDR1 as SGHAT and CDR2 as FQNNGV. V was clipped by 1 base and J by 1 base, with 4 bases between them. DNA for the CDR3: TGTGCCAGCAGCTTAGGCGTTAACTATGGCTACACCTTC. It yields the protein CASSLGVNYGYTF.

This clonotype was counted a few times. This chain links TRBV6-5 with TRBJ2-2; tentatively, D is TRBD2 (5 bases). V lost 2 bases to trimming and J lost 1 base, with 8 bases between them. Per the germline V gene, CDR1 is MNHEY and CDR2 is SVGAGI. This CDR3 spans 15 amino acids. The CDR3 bases are TGTGCCAGCAGTTACGGGAGTCGGAACACCGGGGAGCTGTTTTTT. It is translated as CASSYGSRNTGELFF.